This T cell receptor beta chain comes out of a study of OX40 agonist ivuxolimab in advanced cancers. Germline V gene sequence: CDR1 MNHNS, CDR2 SASEGT. The trim removed 4 bases at V and 4 bases at J, leaving 5 bases unmatched. The CDR3 runs 15 residues. Assay used: immunoSEQ multiplex PCR; TCRdb lists only in-frame clones, some missing. Of approximately 79,000 clones in the sample, approximately 95% were seen once. The rearrangement joins TRBV6-1 to TRBJ1-2; 11 bases agree with TRBD1. The sample consisted of CD4+ or CD8+ T cells sorted from blood, taken in a trial of the OX40 agonist ivuxolimab. This receptor was identified in an adult with an advanced solid tumor such as melanoma, head and neck, liver or kidney cancer. CDR3 bases: TGTGCCAGCAGTGGAGGGGGACAGGGGGTCTATGGCTACACCTTC. Translating gives CASSGGGQGVYGYTF.